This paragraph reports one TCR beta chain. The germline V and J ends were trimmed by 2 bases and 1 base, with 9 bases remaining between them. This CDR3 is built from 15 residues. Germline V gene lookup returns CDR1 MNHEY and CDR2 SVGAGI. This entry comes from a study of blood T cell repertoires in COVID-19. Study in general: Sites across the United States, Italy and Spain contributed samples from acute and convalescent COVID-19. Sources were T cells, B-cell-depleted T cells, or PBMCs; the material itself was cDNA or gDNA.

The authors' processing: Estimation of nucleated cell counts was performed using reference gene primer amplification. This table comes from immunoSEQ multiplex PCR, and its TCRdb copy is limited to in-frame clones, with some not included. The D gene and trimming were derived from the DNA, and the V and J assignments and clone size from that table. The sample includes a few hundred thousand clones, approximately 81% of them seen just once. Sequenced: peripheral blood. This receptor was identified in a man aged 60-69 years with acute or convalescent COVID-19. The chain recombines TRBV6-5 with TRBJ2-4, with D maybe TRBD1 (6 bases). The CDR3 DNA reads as TGTGCCAGCAGTTACCGTAGGGGGGCCAAAAACATTCAGTACTTC. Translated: CASSYRRGAKNIQYF.